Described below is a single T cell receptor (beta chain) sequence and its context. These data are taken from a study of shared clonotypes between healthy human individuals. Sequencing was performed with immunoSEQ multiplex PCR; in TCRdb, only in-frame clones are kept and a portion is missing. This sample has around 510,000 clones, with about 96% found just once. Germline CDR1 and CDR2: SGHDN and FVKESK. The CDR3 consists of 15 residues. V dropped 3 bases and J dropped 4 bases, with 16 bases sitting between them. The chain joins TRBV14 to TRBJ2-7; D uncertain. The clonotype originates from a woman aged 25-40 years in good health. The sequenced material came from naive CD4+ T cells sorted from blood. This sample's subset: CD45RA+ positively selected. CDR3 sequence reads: CASSQRPSTHYEQYF. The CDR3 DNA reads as TGTGCCAGCAGCCAGCGGCCTTCGACCCATTACGAGCAGTACTTC.